Listed below are T cell receptor beta chains from one sample, sequenced in a study of shared clonotypes between healthy human individuals. Assay: immunoSEQ multiplex PCR; the TCRdb copy retains only in-frame clones and omits some. The sample lists some 2,500,000 clones; roughly 90% were seen once. Sequenced: naive CD4+ T cells from PBMCs. The receptor source for this set is a man aged 18 to 29 in good health. Some clones in this sample may be carry-over from other donors' samples. Both conserved end residues are part of each CDR3. D genes are given only for firm matches. Where a row states a size, it is once, few, many or the class of an expanded clone; other rows omit it.

CDR3 DNA: TGTGCCAGCAGTGAGCGGTCTAACTATGGCTACACCTTC
CDR3 protein: CASSERSNYGYTF
clone size: .
D gene: .
V gene: TRBV2
J gene: TRBJ1-2

CDR3 DNA: TGTGCCAGTAGTCTTGGACAGGGCACTGAAGCTTTCTTT
CDR3 protein: CASSLGQGTEAFF
clone size: .
D gene: TRBD1
V gene: TRBV19
J gene: TRBJ1-1

CDR3 DNA: TGCAGTGCTAGACCTAACTATGGCTACACCTTC
CDR3 protein: CSARPNYGYTF
clone size: .
D gene: .
V gene: TRBV20-1
J gene: TRBJ1-2

CDR3 DNA: TGTGCCAGCAGCGGGGGGACTCCCAATAGCAATCAGCCCCAGCATTTT
CDR3 protein: CASSGGTPNSNQPQHF
clone size: .
D gene: .
V gene: TRBV11-2
J gene: TRBJ1-5

CDR3 DNA: TGTGCCAGCTCACCTTGGGAATCCCCCTACGAGCAGTACTTC
CDR3 protein: CASSPWESPYEQYF
clone size: .
D gene: .
V gene: TRBV18
J gene: TRBJ2-7

CDR3 DNA: TGTGCCAGCCTAATCAGGGCCCTGAACACTGAAGCTTTCTTT
CDR3 protein: CASLIRALNTEAFF
clone size: .
D gene: .
V gene: TRBV6-1
J gene: TRBJ1-1

CDR3 DNA: TGCGCCAGCAGCCAAGATTATGAGAGGGAGACCCAGTACTTC
CDR3 protein: CASSQDYERETQYF
clone size: .
D gene: .
V gene: TRBV4-3
J gene: TRBJ2-5

CDR3 DNA: TGTGCCAGCAACCTCAGACTAGCGGGAGTTGGTACGCAGTATTTT
CDR3 protein: CASNLRLAGVGTQYF
clone size: .
D gene: TRBD2
V gene: TRBV28
J gene: TRBJ2-3

CDR3 DNA: TGTGCCAGCAGTCGCCCAGGGGGCAACAATCAGCCCCAGCATTTT
CDR3 protein: CASSRPGGNNQPQHF
clone size: once
D gene: TRBD1
V gene: TRBV27
J gene: TRBJ1-5

CDR3 DNA: TGTGCCAGCAGCTTAGCAGGAGCGGAGCAAGAGACCCAGTACTTC
CDR3 protein: CASSLAGAEQETQYF
clone size: .
D gene: .
V gene: TRBV7-9
J gene: TRBJ2-5

CDR3 DNA: TGTGCCAGCAGCTTTGGGCACAGGGATGGCTACACCTTC
CDR3 protein: CASSFGHRDGYTF
clone size: .
D gene: .
V gene: TRBV11-2
J gene: TRBJ1-2

CDR3 DNA: TGTGCCAGCAGGTCGACAGGGAACCACGAGCAGTACTTC
CDR3 protein: CASRSTGNHEQYF
clone size: once
D gene: TRBD1
V gene: TRBV28
J gene: TRBJ2-7

CDR3 DNA: TGTGCCAGTAGTATGGCGGGAGGAGCTTCCTACGAGCAGTACTTC
CDR3 protein: CASSMAGGASYEQYF
clone size: once
D gene: TRBD2
V gene: TRBV19
J gene: TRBJ2-7

CDR3 DNA: TGCGCCAGCAGCTTGGACGGGTATCAGCCCCAGCATTTT
CDR3 protein: CASSLDGYQPQHF
clone size: .
D gene: .
V gene: TRBV5-1
J gene: TRBJ1-5

CDR3 DNA: TGTGCCGCCCAGGGGGCGCGGAACTATGGCTACACCTTC
CDR3 protein: CAAQGARNYGYTF
clone size: .
D gene: TRBD1
V gene: TRBV30
J gene: TRBJ1-2

CDR3 DNA: TGCGCCAGCAGCTACGACCCAGCGGGAGTAGGTGGGGAGCTGTTTTTT
CDR3 protein: CASSYDPAGVGGELFF
clone size: .
D gene: TRBD2
V gene: TRBV5-1
J gene: TRBJ2-2

CDR3 DNA: TGTGCCAGCAGCTACCAGACAGCGATCCAAGAGACCCAGTACTTC
CDR3 protein: CASSYQTAIQETQYF
clone size: .
D gene: .
V gene: TRBV7-2
J gene: TRBJ2-5

CDR3 DNA: TGTGCCAGTAGTACGAGGGGGAGGCATGAAGATACGCAGTATTTT
CDR3 protein: CASSTRGRHEDTQYF
clone size: .
D gene: .
V gene: TRBV19
J gene: TRBJ2-3

CDR3 DNA: TGTGCCAGCAGCTTAGTGGACTTTACCGGGGAGCTGTTTTTT
CDR3 protein: CASSLVDFTGELFF
clone size: few
D gene: .
V gene: TRBV11-2
J gene: TRBJ2-2

CDR3 DNA: TGTGCCAGCAGCGGAACAGGGCCACCCGCAACTAATGAAAAACTGTTTTTT
CDR3 protein: CASSGTGPPATNEKLFF
clone size: .
D gene: .
V gene: TRBV9
J gene: TRBJ1-4

CDR3 DNA: TGTGCCAGCAGATTCCGGGTCCGAGGGGATCAGCCCCAGCATTTT
CDR3 protein: CASRFRVRGDQPQHF
clone size: few
D gene: .
V gene: TRBV2
J gene: TRBJ1-5

CDR3 DNA: TGCGCCAGCAGCTTGTCTGGGGCCAACGTCCTGACTTTC
CDR3 protein: CASSLSGANVLTF
clone size: .
D gene: .
V gene: TRBV5-1
J gene: TRBJ2-6

CDR3 DNA: TGTGCCAGTAGTACAAGCCCAAAGACAGTTAGCAATCAGCCCCAGCATTTT
CDR3 protein: CASSTSPKTVSNQPQHF
clone size: .
D gene: .
V gene: TRBV19
J gene: TRBJ1-5

CDR3 DNA: TGTGTCAGCAGCGAGACTAGCGACTACTACAATGAGCAGTTCTTC
CDR3 protein: CVSSETSDYYNEQFF
clone size: .
D gene: TRBD2
V gene: TRBV6-4
J gene: TRBJ2-1

CDR3 DNA: TGTGCCAGCTCGTCGAGGGTCCGAGAACAGCCCCAGCATTTT
CDR3 protein: CASSSRVREQPQHF
clone size: few
D gene: .
V gene: TRBV28
J gene: TRBJ1-5

CDR3 DNA: TGTGCCAGCAGCTTAGTCGTAGGGGCCTCTGGAAACACCATATATTTT
CDR3 protein: CASSLVVGASGNTIYF
clone size: .
D gene: .
V gene: TRBV11-2
J gene: TRBJ1-3

CDR3 DNA: TGCGCCAGCAGCCCCGGAGAGACCCAGTACTTC
CDR3 protein: CASSPGETQYF
clone size: .
D gene: .
V gene: TRBV5-1
J gene: TRBJ2-5

CDR3 DNA: TGTGCCAGCAGCTCGGGCCAGGCCCTGCATCCGACCTTC
CDR3 protein: CASSSGQALHPTF
clone size: .
D gene: .
V gene: TRBV7-9
J gene: TRBJ1-2

CDR3 DNA: TGTGCCAGCAGTTTCGACAGGGTTCTCTCTGGAAACACCATATATTTT
CDR3 protein: CASSFDRVLSGNTIYF
clone size: .
D gene: TRBD1
V gene: TRBV28
J gene: TRBJ1-3

CDR3 DNA: TGTGCCTGGAGCGCCGGACTAGCGGGAGGGCCAGATACGCAGTATTTT
CDR3 protein: CAWSAGLAGGPDTQYF
clone size: .
D gene: TRBD2
V gene: TRBV30
J gene: TRBJ2-3

CDR3 DNA: TGTGCCAGCAGCAAAGGGACAGGGGGCTGGACCTACGAGCAGTACTTC
CDR3 protein: CASSKGTGGWTYEQYF
clone size: .
D gene: TRBD1
V gene: TRBV2
J gene: TRBJ2-7

CDR3 DNA: TGTGCCAGCAGCCAGGGACAGCGGGGGACCGATACGCAGTATTTT
CDR3 protein: CASSQGQRGTDTQYF
clone size: .
D gene: .
V gene: TRBV14
J gene: TRBJ2-3

CDR3 DNA: TGCGCCAGCAGCCAAGAAGGACCTTTGGGCTACACCTTC
CDR3 protein: CASSQEGPLGYTF
clone size: few
D gene: .
V gene: TRBV4-1
J gene: TRBJ1-2

CDR3 DNA: TGCGCCAGCAGCTTGGCCGTGGGGCCGTCCTACGAGCAGTACTTC
CDR3 protein: CASSLAVGPSYEQYF
clone size: .
D gene: .
V gene: TRBV5-1
J gene: TRBJ2-7

CDR3 DNA: TGTGCCAGCAGCCCGGGACAGGCGGGGGAGACCCAGTACTTC
CDR3 protein: CASSPGQAGETQYF
clone size: .
D gene: TRBD1
V gene: TRBV7-7
J gene: TRBJ2-5

CDR3 DNA: TGTGCCAGCAGCCCAGCCGGGGGCGGCCCCTCCTACAATGAGCAGTTCTTC
CDR3 protein: CASSPAGGGPSYNEQFF
clone size: .
D gene: .
V gene: TRBV5-4
J gene: TRBJ2-1

CDR3 DNA: TGTGCCAGTTTGGGACAGTCGGACCGTATGGGTGGCTACACCTTC
CDR3 protein: CASLGQSDRMGGYTF
clone size: .
D gene: TRBD1
V gene: TRBV6-6
J gene: TRBJ1-2

CDR3 DNA: TGTGCCAGCAGCTCCATTTACAGGGCCCGGGAGACCCAGTACTTC
CDR3 protein: CASSSIYRARETQYF
clone size: .
D gene: .
V gene: TRBV5-4
J gene: TRBJ2-5

CDR3 DNA: TGTGCCAGCAGCTTAGCGCGGGGGCATTCCCCCTATGGCTACACCTTC
CDR3 protein: CASSLARGHSPYGYTF
clone size: .
D gene: .
V gene: TRBV7-9
J gene: TRBJ1-2

CDR3 DNA: TGCAGCGTGGGGGCGGCGCAGGGACGAGAGACCCAGTACTTC
CDR3 protein: CSVGAAQGRETQYF
clone size: .
D gene: .
V gene: TRBV29-1
J gene: TRBJ2-5

CDR3 DNA: TGTGCCAGCAACTATCAGGGAAAGAGCTCTGGAAACACCATATATTTT
CDR3 protein: CASNYQGKSSGNTIYF
clone size: .
D gene: .
V gene: TRBV2
J gene: TRBJ1-3

CDR3 DNA: TGCAGCCTATGGGACGGTTATGGCTACACCTTC
CDR3 protein: CSLWDGYGYTF
clone size: .
D gene: .
V gene: TRBV29-1
J gene: TRBJ1-2